Sequencing of this TCR beta chain was carried out in a study of CD8+ T cells in alopecia areata. Study observations and caveats: A great number of expanded lesional clones endured in scalp and blood during tofacitinib.

RNA was extracted and reverse transcribed into cDNA as the sequencing template. Method: immunoSEQ multiplex PCR; TCRdb's copy keeps in-frame clones and lacks some. Of some 200,000 clones listed, 55% to 70% are singletons. Regarding treatment: oral pan-JAK inhibitor, 5-10 mg twice daily. Punch biopsies of lesional scalp, plus peripheral blood, were taken from alopecia areata patients. This clone came up once. What it binds is not known. CDR3 size: 13 residues. Germline values: CDR1 SQVTM, CDR2 ANQGSEA. Trimming took off 6 bases at V and 0 bases at J, with 11 bases between the two ends. This clonotype was sampled from a human donor with alopecia areata. The material was CD4+ T cells sorted from blood, obtained at week 4, from a patient treated with tofacitinib. The V gene is TRBV29-1, the J gene TRBJ1-1; possibly TRBD1 for D (5 bases). CDR3 sequence (DNA): TGCAGCGTGACAGAGCTAATGAACACTGAAGCTTTCTTT. Amino acid sequence: CSVTELMNTEAFF.